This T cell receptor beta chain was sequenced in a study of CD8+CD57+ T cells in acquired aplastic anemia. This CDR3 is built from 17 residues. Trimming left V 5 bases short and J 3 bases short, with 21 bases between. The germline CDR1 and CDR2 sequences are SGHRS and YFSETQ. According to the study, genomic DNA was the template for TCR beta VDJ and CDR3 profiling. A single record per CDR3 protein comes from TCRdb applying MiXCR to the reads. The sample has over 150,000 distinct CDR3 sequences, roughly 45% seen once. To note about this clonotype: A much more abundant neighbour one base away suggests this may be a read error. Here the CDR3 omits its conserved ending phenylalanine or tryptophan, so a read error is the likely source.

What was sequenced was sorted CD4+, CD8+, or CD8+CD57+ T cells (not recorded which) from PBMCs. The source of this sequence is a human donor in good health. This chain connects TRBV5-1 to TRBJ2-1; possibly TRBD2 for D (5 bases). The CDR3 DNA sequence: TGCGCCAGCAGGTTGCCGCCGGTAGGTCGGGACTACAATGAGCAGTTCCTC. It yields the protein CASRLPPVGRDYNEQFL.